The entry that follows covers one T cell receptor (beta chain) sequence. Its specific antigen is unknown. No much larger clone exists at a distance of one base, and base qualities are not known. What this sample's treatment or condition label stands for: live attenuated yellow fever vaccine strain. At each blood-draw timepoint, two biological replicates of bulk PBMCs were collected. A standard Ficoll-Paque protocol was used to isolate PBMCs from peripheral blood. TriZol was used to extract RNA from bulk PBMCs, from CD4 and CD8 fractions, and from dextramer-positive and dextramer-negative fractions. TCR cDNA was synthesized by 5'RACE template switching, which introduced a universal primer site and unique molecular identifiers. Priming for cDNA synthesis came from both the TCR alpha and TCR beta constant segments. Library amplification used two PCR steps, and the second PCR step added sample barcodes and sequencing adapters. Sequencing of the libraries was done on either Illumina HiSeq 2500 (2x100 bp) or NovaSeq (2x150 bp). The paper's processing steps were these. Reads were demultiplexed and collapsed into UMI consensus sequences with MIGEC, and V(D)J alignment was performed with MiXCR. Vaccine-responding clonotypes were defined with edgeR using replicate PBMC samples, requiring FDR below 0.01 and a log2 fold change above 5 up to day 15. Each bulk clonotype received a CD4 or CD8 identity based on whether the sequenced CD4 or CD8 repertoire contained that clonotype at higher abundance. TCRdb's own reprocessing of the public reads used fastp at Q25 and MiXCR and kept productive beta chains. Each CDR3 protein gets just one entry, which takes the most common genes and DNA from the rows behind it. The V and J calls shown here were made by TCRdb, not taken from the authors' results. The sample data list approximately 550,000 distinct CDR3 sequences, and around 21% of these were observed just once. The top ten hold 13% to 15% of the sample.

The CDR3 spans 17 residues, from the cysteine through the phenylalanine. Left in the record is the CDR3 DNA by itself, 51 bases read in frame from the first base. For this chain, trimming is 7 bases at the V end and 3 bases at the J end, and the number of junction bases without a gene match is 14. The germline V gene encodes CDR1 SNHLY and CDR2 FYNNEI. This specimen comes from a study of T cells after yellow fever vaccination (dated by TCRdb to between 2018 and 2021). With respect to the entire study: The SMART-Seq v4 Ultra Low Input RNA kit was used to prepare libraries from fractions with low cell numbers. Blood was collected at multiple timepoints before and after primary and secondary immunization, and bulk PBMC replicates and cell subsets were isolated. To follow T-cell clones before and after primary and booster YFV17D yellow fever vaccination, bulk TCR alpha and beta repertoires were sequenced over time. The cohort comprised two healthy male donors, one aged 18 to 29 and one aged 30 to 40 years. Findings and caveats that apply to the study as a whole: Computational filtering was required because FACS-sorted repertoires could contain abundant contaminating clonotypes from the bulk population. Because only a couple of donors were included in the study, the extent to which the findings can be generalized is limited. Compared with the primary T-cell response, the secondary T-cell response was faster but weaker, reaching its peak on day 5 rather than on day 15. Most clones expanded after primary vaccination (96% of CD4 and 80% to 90% of CD8) were re-detected after the booster, suggesting that broad memory maintenance occurred. A small fraction of clonotypes appeared in both the CD4 and CD8 compartments, likely as a result of convergent recombination.

The receptor was derived from a man aged 30-40 years who received the YFV17D yellow fever vaccine. The rearrangement joined TRBV2 to TRBJ2-7; 11 nucleotides in the junction match TRBD2. The source material was PBMCs, sampled 15 days after the yellow fever booster vaccination. This receptor carries the CDR3 CASTLGPGLAENYEQYF. The DNA sequence reads TGTGCCAGCACCCTAGGACCGGGACTAGCGGAGAACTACGAGCAGTACTTC.